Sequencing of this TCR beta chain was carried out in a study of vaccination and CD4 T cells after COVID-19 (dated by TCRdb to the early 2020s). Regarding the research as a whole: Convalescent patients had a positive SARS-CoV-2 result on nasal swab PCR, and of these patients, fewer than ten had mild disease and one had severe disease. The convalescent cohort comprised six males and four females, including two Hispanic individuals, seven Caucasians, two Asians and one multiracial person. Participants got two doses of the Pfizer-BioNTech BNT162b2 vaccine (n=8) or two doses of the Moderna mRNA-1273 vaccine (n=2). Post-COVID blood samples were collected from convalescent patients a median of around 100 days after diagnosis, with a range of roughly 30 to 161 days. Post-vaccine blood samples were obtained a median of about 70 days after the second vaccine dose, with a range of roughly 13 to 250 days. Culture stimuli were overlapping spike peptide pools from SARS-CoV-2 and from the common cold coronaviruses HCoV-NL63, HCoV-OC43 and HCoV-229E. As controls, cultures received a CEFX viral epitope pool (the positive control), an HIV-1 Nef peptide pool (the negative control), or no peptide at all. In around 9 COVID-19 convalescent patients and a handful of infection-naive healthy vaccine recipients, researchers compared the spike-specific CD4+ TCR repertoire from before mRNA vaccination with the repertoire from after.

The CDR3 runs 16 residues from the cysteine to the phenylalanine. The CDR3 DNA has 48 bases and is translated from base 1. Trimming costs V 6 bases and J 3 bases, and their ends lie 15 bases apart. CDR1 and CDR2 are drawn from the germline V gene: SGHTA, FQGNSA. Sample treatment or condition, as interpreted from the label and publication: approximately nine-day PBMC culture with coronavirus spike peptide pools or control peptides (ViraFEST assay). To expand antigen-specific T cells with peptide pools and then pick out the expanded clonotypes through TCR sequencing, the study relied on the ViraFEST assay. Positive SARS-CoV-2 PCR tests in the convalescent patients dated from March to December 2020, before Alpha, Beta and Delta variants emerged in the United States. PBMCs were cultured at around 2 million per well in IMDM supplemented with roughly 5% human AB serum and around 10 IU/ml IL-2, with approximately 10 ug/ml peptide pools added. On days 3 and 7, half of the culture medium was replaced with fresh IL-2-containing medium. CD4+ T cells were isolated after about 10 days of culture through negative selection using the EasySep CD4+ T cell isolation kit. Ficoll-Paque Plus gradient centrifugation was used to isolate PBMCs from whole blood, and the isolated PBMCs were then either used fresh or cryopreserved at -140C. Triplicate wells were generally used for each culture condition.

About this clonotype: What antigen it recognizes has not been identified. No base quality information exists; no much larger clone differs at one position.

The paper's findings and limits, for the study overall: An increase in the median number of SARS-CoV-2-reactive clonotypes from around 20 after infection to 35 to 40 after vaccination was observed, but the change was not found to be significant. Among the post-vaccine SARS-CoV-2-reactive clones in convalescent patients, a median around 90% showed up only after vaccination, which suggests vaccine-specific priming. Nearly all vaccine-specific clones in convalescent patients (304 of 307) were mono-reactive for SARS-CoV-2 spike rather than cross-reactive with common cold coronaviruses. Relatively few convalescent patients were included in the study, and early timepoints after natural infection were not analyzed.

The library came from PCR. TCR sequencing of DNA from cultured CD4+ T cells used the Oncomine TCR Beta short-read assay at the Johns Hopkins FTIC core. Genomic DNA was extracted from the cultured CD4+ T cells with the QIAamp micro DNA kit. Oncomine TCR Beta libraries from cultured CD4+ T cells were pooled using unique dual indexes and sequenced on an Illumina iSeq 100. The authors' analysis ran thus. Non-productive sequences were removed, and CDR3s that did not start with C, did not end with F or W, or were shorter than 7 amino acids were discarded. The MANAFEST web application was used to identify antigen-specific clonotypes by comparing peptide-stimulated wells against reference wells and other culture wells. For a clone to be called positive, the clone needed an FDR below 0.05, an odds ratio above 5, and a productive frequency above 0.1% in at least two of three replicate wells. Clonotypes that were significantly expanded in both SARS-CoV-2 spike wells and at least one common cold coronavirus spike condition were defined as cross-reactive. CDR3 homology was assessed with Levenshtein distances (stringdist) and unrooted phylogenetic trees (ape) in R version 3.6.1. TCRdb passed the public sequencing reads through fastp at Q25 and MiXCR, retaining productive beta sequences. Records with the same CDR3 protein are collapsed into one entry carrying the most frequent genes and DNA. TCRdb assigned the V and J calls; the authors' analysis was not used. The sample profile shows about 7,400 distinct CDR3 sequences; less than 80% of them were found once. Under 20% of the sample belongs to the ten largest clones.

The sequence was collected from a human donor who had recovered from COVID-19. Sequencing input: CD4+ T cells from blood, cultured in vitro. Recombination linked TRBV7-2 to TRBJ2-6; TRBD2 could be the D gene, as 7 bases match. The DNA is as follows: TGTGCCAGCAGTTCCCAAGGGGGGGGTGGGGCCAACGTCCTGACTTTC. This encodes CASSSQGGGGANVLTF.